The rows below give T cell receptor beta chains drawn from one sample of a study of T cell repertoires in cytomegalovirus infection. Which antigens these TCRs recognize remains unknown. TCRdb recomputed calls from the reads with MiXCR, one row per CDR3 protein. The data contain roughly 69,000 distinct CDR3 sequences, over 20% of them singletons. The sequenced sample was CD8+ T cells from cultured PBMCs, obtained from culture after CMV antigen stimulation. The source is a human donor in good health (CMV status not recorded). Some clones in this sample may be carry-over from other donors' samples. Both conserved end residues are part of each CDR3. The D gene is left open where the match is weak. Clone size is shown for a subset of rows, as once, few, many or a class of expanded clone.

abundance: few
v_gene: TRBV11-2
j_gene: TRBJ2-6
d_gene: -
CDR3nt: TGTGCCAGCAGCCGAGACAGGTTTGGGGCCAACGTCCTGACTTTC
CDR3aa: CASSRDRFGANVLTF

abundance: -
v_gene: TRBV5-1
j_gene: TRBJ1-1
d_gene: -
CDR3nt: TGCGCCAGCAGCTTGGCACAGGGAAGGACTGAAGCTTTCTTT
CDR3aa: CASSLAQGRTEAFF

abundance: few
v_gene: TRBV11-1
j_gene: TRBJ2-1
d_gene: TRBD2
CDR3nt: TGTGCCAGCAGCTTAGGCCCAGGGGGAGAAGCGGGGGGTACCGACAATGAGCAGTTCTTC
CDR3aa: CASSLGPGGEAGGTDNEQFF

abundance: few
v_gene: TRBV20-1
j_gene: TRBJ1-5
d_gene: -
CDR3nt: TGCAGTGCTAGACGGCAGGGTAATCAGCCCCAGCATTTT
CDR3aa: CSARRQGNQPQHF

abundance: -
v_gene: TRBV11-1
j_gene: TRBJ2-5
d_gene: TRBD1
CDR3nt: TGTGCCAGCAGCCGGGGACAGGAAGAGACCCAGTACTTC
CDR3aa: CASSRGQEETQYF

abundance: few
v_gene: TRBV28
j_gene: TRBJ1-2
d_gene: -
CDR3nt: TGTGCCAGCAGAAGGGGTCGAGGCTACACCTTC
CDR3aa: CASRRGRGYTF

abundance: -
v_gene: TRBV27
j_gene: TRBJ1-1
d_gene: -
CDR3nt: TGTGCCAGCTCATACCGGACAGACACTGAAGCTTTCTTT
CDR3aa: CASSYRTDTEAFF

abundance: -
v_gene: TRBV19
j_gene: TRBJ1-2
d_gene: -
CDR3nt: TGTGCCAGTAGTACGTACAAGGGGGACTATGGCTACACCTTC
CDR3aa: CASSTYKGDYGYTF

abundance: few
v_gene: TRBV6-5
j_gene: TRBJ1-3
d_gene: -
CDR3nt: TGTGCCAGCAGTTACGCTGGGGGCTCTGGAAACACCATATATTTT
CDR3aa: CASSYAGGSGNTIYF

abundance: -
v_gene: TRBV2
j_gene: TRBJ2-7
d_gene: -
CDR3nt: TGTGCCAGCAGTGATCAGGCAGCGGGCTCCTACGAGCAGTACTTC
CDR3aa: CASSDQAAGSYEQYF

abundance: -
v_gene: TRBV19
j_gene: TRBJ1-1
d_gene: -
CDR3nt: TGTGCCAGTAGTATTGGTCCGGCGGAGAACACTGAAGCTTTCTTT
CDR3aa: CASSIGPAENTEAFF

abundance: -
v_gene: TRBV7-6
j_gene: TRBJ1-1
d_gene: TRBD1
CDR3nt: TGTGCCAGCAGCTTATACAGGGGAATCGTCACTGAAGCTTTCTTT
CDR3aa: CASSLYRGIVTEAFF

abundance: few
v_gene: TRBV4-3
j_gene: TRBJ2-7
d_gene: TRBD1
CDR3nt: TGCGCCAGCAGCCCCGACAGGGACTACGAGCAGTACTTC
CDR3aa: CASSPDRDYEQYF

abundance: few
v_gene: TRBV2
j_gene: TRBJ2-3
d_gene: -
CDR3nt: TGTGCCAGCCTTCCCAGGGGTCTGGATACGCAGTATTTT
CDR3aa: CASLPRGLDTQYF

abundance: -
v_gene: TRBV6-1
j_gene: TRBJ2-7
d_gene: TRBD2
CDR3nt: TGTGCCAGCAGTGAACTAGCGGGGGCCTCCTACGAGCAGTACTTC
CDR3aa: CASSELAGASYEQYF

abundance: -
v_gene: TRBV7-6
j_gene: TRBJ2-2
d_gene: TRBD1
CDR3nt: TGTGCCAGCAGTCCGCCGGGGACAGGGTACACCGGGGAGCTGTTTTTT
CDR3aa: CASSPPGTGYTGELFF

abundance: few
v_gene: TRBV6-5
j_gene: TRBJ1-6
d_gene: -
CDR3nt: TGTGCCAGCAGAACCGGGACGGAATATAATTCACCCCTCCACTTT
CDR3aa: CASRTGTEYNSPLHF

abundance: few
v_gene: TRBV6-2/TRBV6-3
j_gene: TRBJ1-3
d_gene: TRBD1
CDR3nt: TGTGCCAGTCGACAGGGATCTACTGGAAACACCATATATTTT
CDR3aa: CASRQGSTGNTIYF

abundance: few
v_gene: TRBV9
j_gene: TRBJ1-2
d_gene: TRBD1
CDR3nt: TGTGCCAGCAGCGTAGAAAGGACAGGGGGCGGAAACTATGGCTACACCTTC
CDR3aa: CASSVERTGGGNYGYTF

abundance: few
v_gene: TRBV7-2
j_gene: TRBJ2-7
d_gene: -
CDR3nt: TGTGCCAGCAGCCCGAGGGGGGGGATAGGAAACGAGCAGTACTTC
CDR3aa: CASSPRGGIGNEQYF

abundance: -
v_gene: TRBV6-6
j_gene: TRBJ1-1
d_gene: TRBD1
CDR3nt: TGTGCCAGCAATGACAGGGTGGGGAACACTGAAGCTTTCTTT
CDR3aa: CASNDRVGNTEAFF

abundance: few
v_gene: TRBV20-1
j_gene: TRBJ2-7
d_gene: -
CDR3nt: TGCAGTGCCCGAGTACCCATAGGCTCCTACGAGCAGTACTTC
CDR3aa: CSARVPIGSYEQYF

abundance: -
v_gene: TRBV4-2
j_gene: TRBJ1-1
d_gene: -
CDR3nt: TGTGCCAGCAGCCCCGGGACTCCCAACACTGAAGCTTTCTTT
CDR3aa: CASSPGTPNTEAFF

abundance: -
v_gene: TRBV7-9
j_gene: TRBJ1-1
d_gene: -
CDR3nt: TGTGCCAGCAGCTTAATGCAGGGAATTCGGACTGAAGCTTTCTTT
CDR3aa: CASSLMQGIRTEAFF

abundance: few
v_gene: TRBV28
j_gene: TRBJ1-2
d_gene: -
CDR3nt: TGTGCCAGCAGTTCATCGGTAGTCACCAGGGGCTATGGCTACACCTTC
CDR3aa: CASSSSVVTRGYGYTF

abundance: -
v_gene: TRBV27
j_gene: TRBJ2-7
d_gene: -
CDR3nt: TGTGCCAGCAGTTTAAGTTCGGGCCCCTACGAGCAGTACTTC
CDR3aa: CASSLSSGPYEQYF

abundance: -
v_gene: TRBV5-1
j_gene: TRBJ1-2
d_gene: TRBD1
CDR3nt: TGCGCCAGCAGCTTGGAGGGACAGCGGGCCGGAGGCTACACCTTC
CDR3aa: CASSLEGQRAGGYTF

abundance: few
v_gene: TRBV7-2
j_gene: TRBJ2-5
d_gene: -
CDR3nt: TGTGCCAGCAGCTCCCCAGGGGATCGCGGGACCCAGTACTTC
CDR3aa: CASSSPGDRGTQYF